The 8 T cell receptor beta chains given below trace back to one sample, sequenced in a study of CD8 T cells in ankylosing spondylitis. Study-level points and caveats: In ankylosing spondylitis blood, a motif of eight highly homologous TCR beta variants appeared characteristic.

TCRdb re-called the 5' RACE reads with MiXCR, one entry per CDR3 protein. The sample includes fewer than 550,000 distinct CDR3 sequences, roughly 5.3% of them seen just once. Their cognate antigens are unknown. What was sequenced was blood, either unsorted or a sorted T cell fraction (not recorded which). Receptors were obtained from a male donor with ankylosing spondylitis.

This clonotype is a singleton in its sample. A single base separates this from a much larger clone, so it may be a read error. The rearrangement links TRBV3-1 to TRBJ1-2; 8 bases align to TRBD1. Germline V gene data show CDR1 as LGHDT and CDR2 as YNNKEL (reference sequence). The CDR3 totals 15 residues. The CDR3: CASTQGRGQAYGYTF. The CDR3 nucleotides read TGTGCCAGCACCCAAGGCAGGGGGCAAGCCTATGGCTACACCTTC.

The sample holds many counts of this clonotype. The rearrangement joins TRBV4-1 to TRBJ2-4; no clear D. This CDR3 has 17 amino acids. Germline CDR1 is MGHRA and CDR2 is YSYEKL. Trimming took off 2 bases at V and 3 bases at J, with 17 bases between the two ends. The CDR3 protein is CASSQYVWYPGKNIQYF. The CDR3 DNA reads TGCGCCAGCAGCCAATATGTTTGGTACCCTGGCAAAAACATTCAGTACTTC.

In this sample, this clonotype turned up a few times. The gene calls are TRBV20-1 and TRBJ2-3; D could derive from TRBD1 or TRBD2 (5 bases each). In germline, CDR1 is DFQATT, CDR2 SNEGSKA (reference sequence). This CDR3 spans 13 amino acids. V lost 7 bases and J lost 6, with 17 bases in between. CDR3 in amino acids: CSGSQRGTDTQYF. CDR3 nucleotides: TGCAGTGGATCGCAGCGAGGGACGGATACGCAGTATTTT.

This clonotype was counted ten times or more. The gene calls are TRBV7-9 and TRBJ2-3; D possibly matches TRBD1 or TRBD2 (6 bases each). V was shortened by 2 bases and J by 0 bases, with 15 bases between the two germline ends. CDR3 size: 17 residues. Germline CDR1 and CDR2: SEHNR and FQNEAQ (reference sequence). The CDR3 sequence is CASSLRTGARSTDTQYF. As DNA, the CDR3 is TGTGCCAGCAGCTTACGCACGGGGGCGAGGAGCACAGATACGCAGTATTTT.

This clonotype was seen ten or more times. J is TRBJ2-5 and V is TRBV12-3 or TRBV12-4; TRBD1 matches 10 bases. Unmatched junction bases numbered 5, after V lost 2 bases and J lost 5 bases. CDR3 length: 15 residues. The CDR3 loop is CASSLSRQGAETQYF. The DNA of the CDR3 is TGTGCCAGCAGTTTATCCCGACAGGGGGCGGAGACCCAGTACTTC.

This clonotype has more than one count but fewer than ten. The rearrangement links TRBV11-2 to TRBJ1-2; TRBD1 aligns across 7 bases. Germline lookup yields CDR1 SGHAT and CDR2 FQNNGV. V was pared by 4 bases and J by 1 base, with 12 bases of the junction left unmatched. The CDR3 consists of 17 residues. CDR3 DNA: TGTGCCAGCAGCTCCTCGTTCGGACAGGTCGTTAACTATGGCTACACCTTC. This translates into CASSSSFGQVVNYGYTF.

This clonotype was detected ten times or more. The chain carries TRBV6-5 and TRBJ2-7; 7 bases align to TRBD2. The CDR3 length is 16 residues. In germline, CDR1 is MNHEY, CDR2 SVGAGI. V lost 0 bases, J lost 3 bases, and 8 bases stayed unmatched. For the CDR3, the DNA is TGTGCCAGCAGTTACTCACGGGAGGAGTCGGTCTACGAGCAGTACTTC. Encoded protein: CASSYSREESVYEQYF.

This clonotype was seen many times. The genes are TRBV24-1 and TRBJ2-1; tentatively, D is TRBD1 (5 bases). The germline CDR1 and CDR2 sequences are KGHDR and SFDVKD. The V gene lost 2 bases and the J gene lost 0 bases, with 10 bases spanning the gap. This CDR3 has 16 residues. CDR3 amino acids: CATSDSRASSYNEQFF. The DNA for the CDR3 is TGTGCCACCAGTGATTCCAGGGCGAGCTCCTACAATGAGCAGTTCTTC.